This passage covers 22 T cell receptor beta chains from one sample sequenced in a study of identical twins. Each CDR3 protein gets one entry after TCRdb re-called the 5' RACE reads with MiXCR. The sample lists hundreds of thousands of distinct CDR3 sequences; roughly 10% were seen once. These same data were also listed under a study on yellow fever vaccine responses in identical twins.

Source material: CD8+ T cells sorted from blood. Receptors originate from a woman between 18 and 29 years old in good health.

The gene calls are TRBV3-1 and TRBJ2-4; possibly TRBD1 for D (6 bases). Germline CDR1 is LGHDT and CDR2 is YNNKEL (reference sequence). Trimming cost V 5 bases and J 1 base, with 18 bases left between them. The CDR3 spans 17 residues. This CDR3 reads CASSDRLNGGAKNIQYF. As DNA, the CDR3 is TGTGCCAGCAGCGACAGGTTGAACGGCGGGGCCAAAAACATTCAGTACTTC. Complete variable domain (other parts from reference TRBV3-1 and TRBJ2-4): DTAVSQTPKYLVTQMGNDKSIKCEQNLGHDTMYWYKQDSKKFLKIMFSYNNKELIINETVPNRFSPKSPDKAHLNLHINSLELGDSAVYFCASSDRLNGGAKNIQYFGAGTRLSVL.

A few counts support this clonotype. The chain has TRBV28 and TRBJ2-2; D perhaps matches TRBD2 (7 bases). The germline V gene encodes CDR1 MDHEN and CDR2 SYDVKM. V dropped 10 bases and J dropped 5 bases, with 20 bases sitting between them. This CDR3 region has 15 residues. The CDR3 DNA sequence: TGTGCCACCCCTGGGGGCGGGAGTGGTACCGGGGAGCTGTTTTTT. Its protein product is CATPGGGSGTGELFF.

This clonotype was detected a few times. The chain has TRBV6-1 and TRBJ2-1; D is possibly TRBD1 (6 bases). The CDR3 runs 15 residues. The germline V and J ends were trimmed by 6 bases and 2 bases, with 14 bases remaining between them. CDR1 MNHNS and CDR2 SASEGT come from the germline V gene. The CDR3 region has the DNA TGTGCCAGCAGAGCCGGGACACTTACCTACAATGAGCAGTTCTTC. This sequence encodes CASRAGTLTYNEQFF.

This clonotype was found many times. The chain carries TRBV12-3 or TRBV12-4 and TRBJ2-7; D may be TRBD1 or TRBD2 (5 bases each). This CDR3 is 12 amino acids long. With 6 bases removed from V and 2 bases from J, the gap between germline ends came to 8 bases. CDR3 nucleotide sequence: TGTGCCAGCAGCTTGGGGGCCTACGAGCAGTACTTC. This gives the protein CASSLGAYEQYF.

This chain joins TRBV5-1 and TRBJ1-2; D is uncertain. Germline V lookup: CDR1 SGHRS, CDR2 YFSETQ. This CDR3 contains 15 residues. The germline V and J ends were trimmed by 0 bases and 3 bases, with 12 bases remaining between them. The chain's CDR3 is CASSLELTTDYGYTF. The CDR3, as DNA: TGCGCCAGCAGCTTGGAGTTGACGACGGACTATGGCTACACCTTC. Drawing the rest from reference TRBV5-1 and TRBJ1-2, the complete variable domain is KAGVTQTPRYLIKTRGQQVTLSCSPISGHRSVSWYQQTPGQGLQFLFEYFSETQRNKGNFPGRFSGRQFSNSRSEMNVSTLELGDSALYLCASSLELTTDYGYTFGSGTRLTVV.

This clonotype has a count of ten or more. This chain joins TRBV2 and TRBJ1-1; D perhaps matches TRBD1 (6 bases). The germline V gene has CDR1 SNHLY and CDR2 FYNNEI. V was cut by 5 bases and J by 4 bases, with 11 bases left in between. The CDR3 runs 13 residues. The CDR3, as DNA: TGTGCCAGCAGTCCCGGACAGAGCACTGAAGCTTTCTTT. Protein product: CASSPGQSTEAFF.

The chain is built from TRBV6-2 or TRBV6-3 and TRBJ1-6; TRBD1 matches at 7 bases. CDR3 length: 18 amino acids. Germline V gives CDR1 MNHEY, CDR2 SVGEGT. The ends lost 0 bases at V and 3 bases at J; junction bases unmatched: 8. The CDR3 is CASSYSSGQLIYNSPLHF. CDR3 sequence (DNA): TGTGCCAGCAGTTACTCGTCGGGACAGCTTATCTATAATTCACCCCTCCACTTT.

This clonotype was found a few times. V usage is TRBV28 and J usage is TRBJ2-1, with 7 bases that match TRBD2. The CDR3 is 16 amino acids. V shed 2 bases and J 3 bases; nucleotides not matched to a gene: 7. Germline lookup yields CDR1 MDHEN and CDR2 SYDVKM. The CDR3 spells CASSLTVAGLYNEQFF. The CDR3 DNA follows: TGTGCCAGCAGTTTAACGGTAGCGGGTCTCTACAATGAGCAGTTCTTC.

This clonotype has at least ten counts. CDR3 region: CASSLEQGMDEQYF. CDR3 bases: TGCGCCAGCAGCTTGGAACAGGGGATGGACGAGCAGTACTTC. This sequence joins TRBV5-1 and TRBJ2-7; 7 bases are a match to TRBD1. This CDR3 region has 14 residues. Looked up from germline, CDR1 is SGHRS and CDR2 is YFSETQ. The V and J ends lost 0 bases and 5 bases, in that order; junction bases with no gene match: 5.

This clonotype was recorded once. The J gene is TRBJ1-1, the V gene TRBV7-2; no definite D call. V lost 3 bases and J 4 bases, leaving 9 bases between the germline ends. Germline CDR1 reads SGHTA; CDR2 reads FQGNSA. The CDR3 has 13 amino acids. CDR3 sequence: CASSFTVTTEAFF. The CDR3 nucleotides read TGTGCCAGCAGCTTCACAGTTACCACTGAAGCTTTCTTT.

This clonotype was counted only a few times. The chain employs TRBV6-2 or TRBV6-3 and TRBJ2-3; 8 bases fit TRBD2. V lost 4 bases, J lost 5 bases, and 8 bases stayed unmatched. The CDR3 covers 15 residues. CDR1 is MNHEY, CDR2 SVGEGT, per germline. The CDR3 DNA reads TGTGCCAGCAGTTTAGCGGGACGGCCGCTAGATACGCAGTATTTT. Its translation is CASSLAGRPLDTQYF.

In its sample, this clonotype was seen a few times. This rearrangement joins TRBV7-2 to TRBJ2-7, with 13 nucleotides matching TRBD2. The J segment lost 6 bases and the V segment lost 10 bases, leaving 6 bases of the junction unmatched. Germline V gene lookup returns CDR1 SGHTA and CDR2 FQGNSA. This CDR3 comprises 13 residues. The CDR3 region is CATRLAGGIEQYF. The CDR3 bases are TGTGCCACCCGACTAGCGGGAGGAATCGAGCAGTACTTC.

In this sample, this clonotype turned up a few times. The gene calls are TRBV5-6 and TRBJ2-7; the match to TRBD1 covers 7 bases. J gave up 6 bases and V 4 bases, and 7 bases lay outside the gene matches. CDR1 and CDR2 (germline): SGHDT, YYEEEE. The CDR3 is made up of 13 amino acids. CDR3 sequence: CASSGRDSFEQYF. Written as DNA, the CDR3 is TGTGCCAGCAGCGGCCGGGACAGCTTCGAGCAGTACTTC.

The chain couples TRBV12-3 or TRBV12-4 to TRBJ2-3, with D perhaps matching TRBD1 (6 bases). This CDR3 region has 15 residues. Trimming cost V 2 bases and J 0 bases, with 9 bases left between them. DNA of the CDR3: TGTGCCAGCAGTTTACAGGGGACCAGCACAGATACGCAGTATTTT. It yields the protein CASSLQGTSTDTQYF.

This clonotype was counted ten times or more. The CDR3: CASSLLLAEAFF. The CDR3 bases are TGTGCCAGCAGTCTATTGCTGGCTGAAGCTTTCTTT. The chain links TRBV12-3 or TRBV12-4 to TRBJ1-1; the D is unclear. V lost 5 bases, J lost 6 bases, and 10 bases lay in between. CDR3 size: 12 residues.

This clonotype was observed many times. The rearrangement uses TRBV3-1 and TRBJ2-1, with 10 bases that match TRBD2. Germline CDR1 is LGHDT and CDR2 is YNNKEL (reference sequence). V was pared by 1 base and J by 8 bases, with 8 bases of the junction left unmatched. This CDR3 is built from 16 residues. The CDR3 spells CASSQAAGGPFYEQFF. The CDR3 DNA sequence: TGTGCCAGCAGCCAAGCAGCGGGGGGGCCATTCTATGAGCAGTTCTTC.

This clonotype was detected a few times. The V gene is TRBV7-2, the J gene TRBJ2-3, with a possible D match to TRBD1 (6 bases). The CDR3 runs 15 residues. CDR1 and CDR2 from the germline V gene are SGHTA and FQGNSA. The ends were cut back, 1 base at V and 6 bases at J, with 14 bases in the middle. CDR3: CASSLVPQGGDTQYF. The DNA of the CDR3 is TGTGCCAGCAGCTTAGTCCCACAGGGTGGGGATACGCAGTATTTT.

The chain uses TRBV11-2 and TRBJ2-1, with 11 positions matching TRBD1. V was clipped by 4 bases and J by 6 bases; unmatched bases: 5. Germline lookup yields CDR1 SGHAT and CDR2 FQNNGV. This CDR3 is 15 amino acids long. The CDR3 protein is CASSWTGGTRNEQFF. DNA for the CDR3: TGTGCCAGCAGCTGGACAGGGGGCACGCGCAATGAGCAGTTCTTC.

Many counts were recorded for this clonotype. This chain uses TRBV11-1 with TRBJ2-7; TRBD1 is a possible D gene (6 bases). CDR3 size: 19 residues. CDR1 and CDR2 from the germline V gene are SGHAT and FQDESV (reference sequence). Trimming took off 5 bases at V and 4 bases at J, with 30 bases between the two ends. The CDR3 sequence: CASSHPATGILTESYEQYF. CDR3 DNA: TGTGCCAGCAGCCACCCGGCTACAGGGATTCTTACAGAATCTTACGAGCAGTACTTC.

The chain has TRBV12-5 and TRBJ2-1; TRBD1 matches at 7 bases. Unmatched junction bases numbered 1, after V lost 3 bases and J lost 8 bases. Germline CDR1 LGHNT, CDR2 FRNRAP. This CDR3 is 12 amino acids long. This CDR3 reads CASGLTGDEQFF. The CDR3 DNA sequence: TGTGCTAGTGGTTTAACAGGGGATGAGCAGTTCTTC.

This clonotype showed up many times. V is TRBV12-3 or TRBV12-4 and J is TRBJ2-2, with D perhaps TRBD2 (6 bases). V lost 8 bases, J lost 1 base, and 11 bases lay in between. This CDR3 region has 14 residues. For the CDR3, the DNA is TGTGCCAGCCCCCCGGGGGAGAACACCGGGGAGCTGTTTTTT. It yields the protein CASPPGENTGELFF.

The chain recombines TRBV20-1 with TRBJ2-5; TRBD1 matches 9 bases. The germline CDR1 and CDR2 sequences are DFQATT and SNEGSKA (reference sequence). The V segment lost 7 bases and the J segment 3 bases; nucleotides outside the gene matches: 9. This CDR3 is 14 amino acids long. Here the CDR3 reads CSGEQRTGEETQYF. In DNA, the CDR3 is TGCAGTGGGGAACAGCGGACAGGGGAAGAGACCCAGTACTTC.